The 17 T cell receptor beta chains given below trace back to one sample, sequenced in a study of control samples from healthy donors and cancer patients. TCRdb's copy holds only in-frame clones and misses some; the assay was immunoSEQ multiplex PCR. The profile shows roughly 370,000 clones, over 75% of them singletons. Sequencing was carried out using PBMCs. The receptors originated from a man in his forties with head and neck cancer.

The chain links TRBV19 to TRBJ2-1; perhaps D is TRBD1 or TRBD2 (6 bases each). The CDR3 is 16 amino acids. Trimming took off 4 bases at V and 4 bases at J, with 17 bases between the two ends. Looked up from germline, CDR1 is LNHDA and CDR2 is SQIVND (reference sequence). This CDR3 reads CASSKGGTPRYNEQFF. DNA for the CDR3: TGTGCCAGTAGTAAAGGGGGGACTCCGAGATACAATGAGCAGTTCTTC. The whole variable domain, filled in from reference TRBV19 and TRBJ2-1, reads DGGITQSPKYLFRKEGQNVTLSCEQNLNHDAMYWYRQDPGQGLRLIYYSQIVNDFQKGDIAEGYSVSREKKESFPLTVTSAQKNPTAFYLCASSKGGTPRYNEQFFGPGTRLTVL.

This chain uses TRBV4-1 with TRBJ2-2; 11 nucleotides match TRBD2. Germline V gene sequence: CDR1 MGHRA, CDR2 YSYEKL. The J segment lost 7 bases and the V segment lost 3 bases, leaving 7 bases of the junction unmatched. The CDR3 totals 16 residues. CDR3 sequence (DNA): TGCGCCAGCAGCCAGATAGCGGGAGGGCCGAGCGGGGAGCTGTTTTTT. Residues: CASSQIAGGPSGELFF.

V is TRBV7-9 and J is TRBJ1-5, with D perhaps TRBD1 (5 bases). The CDR3 runs to 13 residues. V lost 1 base and J lost 10, with 11 bases in between. Germline V lookup: CDR1 SEHNR, CDR2 FQNEAQ (reference sequence). DNA of the CDR3: TGTGCCAGCAGCTTAGGGACAACCAATCCCCAGCATTTT. Its protein is CASSLGTTNPQHF. The variable domain in full, completed from reference TRBV7-9 and TRBJ1-5, reads DTGVSQNPRHKITKRGQNVTFRCDPISEHNRLYWYRQTLGQGPEFLTYFQNEAQLEKSRLLSDRFSAERPKGSFSTLEIQRTEQGDSAMYLCASSLGTTNPQHFGDGTRLSIL.

As for this clone: In the same sample, other DNA sequences code for this CDR3. V usage is TRBV3-1 (or the pseudogene TRBV3-2) and J usage is TRBJ2-5; D perhaps matches TRBD1 (6 bases). CDR1 and CDR2 (germline): LGHDT, YNNKEL (reference sequence). The CDR3 consists of 13 residues. With 6 bases removed from V and 3 bases from J, the gap between germline ends came to 11 bases. CDR3 protein: CASSRTGKETQYF. The CDR3 nucleotides read TGTGCCAGCAGTCGAACAGGGAAAGAGACCCAGTACTTC.

The chain employs TRBV6-6 and TRBJ1-6; 11 bases are shared with TRBD1. J lost 10 bases, V lost 5 bases, and 4 bases had no gene match. Germline CDR1 reads MNHNY; CDR2 reads SVGAGI (reference sequence). This CDR3 is 14 amino acids long. CDR3 sequence (DNA): TGTGCCAGCAGTATCGGGACAGGGGGATCACCCCTCCACTTT. It yields the protein CASSIGTGGSPLHF.

The chain combines TRBV6-5 with TRBJ1-6; D is undetermined. V lost 2 bases, J lost 8 bases, and 10 bases lay in between. CDR3 size: 14 residues. The germline V gene encodes CDR1 MNHEY and CDR2 SVGAGI. The CDR3: CASSYRRSYSPLHF. CDR3 sequence (DNA): TGTGCCAGCAGTTACCGCCGGTCCTATTCACCCCTCCACTTT.

This clone occurred once. This sequence joins TRBV5-4 and TRBJ2-7, with 14 bases identical to TRBD2. The length of the CDR3 is 16 residues. V dropped 0 bases and J dropped 5; count of bases not matched to a gene: 4. Germline V gene lookup returns CDR1 SGHNT and CDR2 YYREEE (reference sequence). The CDR3 loop reads CASSLGLAGGGNEQYF. CDR3 nucleotides: TGTGCCAGCAGCTTGGGACTAGCGGGAGGGGGGAACGAGCAGTACTTC.

This sequence joins TRBV7-9 and TRBJ2-3, with D unclear. The CDR3 is 13 residues long. CDR1 and CDR2 from the germline V gene are SEHNR and FQNEAQ (reference sequence). V lost 7 bases and J lost 2, with 10 bases in between. CDR3 region: CASNHYPTDTQYF. Written as DNA, the CDR3 is TGTGCCAGCAACCATTATCCCACAGATACGCAGTATTTT.

The chain has TRBV11-2 and TRBJ2-7, with 7 positions matching TRBD2. This CDR3 is built from 15 residues. Germline V gene sequence: CDR1 SGHAT, CDR2 FQNNGV. The J segment lost 1 base and the V segment lost 0 bases, leaving 3 bases of the junction unmatched. CDR3 in DNA: TGTGCCAGCAGCTTAGAGCGCGGGAGTTCCTACGAGCAGTACTTC. It yields the protein CASSLERGSSYEQYF. The complete variable domain, with remaining parts taken from reference TRBV11-2 and TRBJ2-7, reads EAGVAQSPRYKIIEKRQSVAFWCNPISGHATLYWYQQILGQGPKLLIQFQNNGVVDDSQLPKDRFSAERLKGVDSTLKIQPAKLEDSAVYLCASSLERGSSYEQYFGPGTRLTVT.

The chain employs TRBV21-1 and TRBJ1-2; whether TRBD1, the table's D call, matches the DNA was not checked. TRBV21-1 is flagged as a pseudogene. The CDR3 is 15 amino acids. CDR3 protein: CASSKAETDSYGYTF. CDR3 sequence (DNA): TGTGCCAGCAGCAAAGCCGAGACAGATAGCTATGGCTACACCTTC.

The chain carries TRBV29-1 and TRBJ2-3; D is undetermined. The V and J ends lost 7 bases and 6 bases respectively, with 5 bases between them. CDR3 length: 9 residues. Germline V lookup: CDR1 SQVTM, CDR2 ANQGSEA. For the CDR3, the DNA is TGCAGCGCTGGGGATACGCAGTATTTT. Translated, it gives CSAGDTQYF.

The chain employs TRBV27 and TRBJ2-5, with TRBD2 identical over 9 bases. With V trimmed by 6 bases and J by 5 bases, 10 bases remained unmatched. Looked up from germline, CDR1 is MNHEY and CDR2 is SMNVEV (reference sequence). This CDR3 contains 15 residues. CDR3 sequence (DNA): TGTGCCAGCAGCCCCCCTCTAGCGGGACCGGAGACCCAGTACTTC. Translating it yields CASSPPLAGPETQYF.

The V call is TRBV2, the J call TRBJ1-6; D is unclear. Germline CDR1 SNHLY, CDR2 FYNNEI. The V end was cut by 1 base, the J end by 7 bases, with 14 bases between. The CDR3 is 16 amino acids. CDR3 region: CASSEGVSLRNSPLHF. The CDR3 coding sequence is TGTGCCAGCAGTGAAGGGGTCAGTCTGAGGAATTCACCCCTCCACTTT.

This chain uses TRBV6-5 with TRBJ1-1, with D perhaps TRBD1 (5 bases). The germline gives CDR1 MNHEY, CDR2 SVGAGI. The CDR3 covers 14 residues. V was cut by 8 bases and J by 5 bases, with 18 bases left in between. CDR3 loop: CASGTGLWETEAFF. The CDR3, as DNA: TGTGCCAGCGGGACGGGGCTCTGGGAGACTGAAGCTTTCTTT.

This clone was found a few times. The V call is TRBV7-8, the J call TRBJ2-7, with 7 positions matching TRBD1. Germline V gives CDR1 SGHVS, CDR2 FQNEAQ. The V gene end was trimmed by 4 bases and the J gene end by 6 bases; junction bases not matched to a gene: 0. CDR3 length: 11 residues. The CDR3 is CASSYRGEQYF. For the CDR3, the DNA is TGTGCCAGCAGCTACAGGGGCGAGCAGTACTTC.

This chain links TRBV4-3 with TRBJ2-7; tentative D call: TRBD1 (5 bases). This CDR3 has 13 amino acids. V lost 5 bases and J 7 bases, leaving 15 bases between the germline ends. Germline CDR1 and CDR2: LGHNA and YSLEER. DNA for the CDR3: TGCGCCAGCAGCGAGTTCCAGGGTGAGGAGCAGTACTTC. Its translation: CASSEFQGEEQYF.

On this clone itself: At one boundary the junction diverges from the germline segment, which might be a read error. This same CDR3 is encoded by further DNA sequences in the sample. The chain carries TRBV24-1 and TRBJ2-7, with unresolved D. CDR1 and CDR2 from the germline V gene are KGHDR and SFDVKD. This CDR3 is built from 17 residues. This CDR3 is CATSDYPVPASSYEQYF. CDR3 nucleotide sequence: TGCGCCACCAGTGATTATCCCGTTCCGGCCAGCTCCTACGAGCAGTACTTC.